This is a list of T cell receptor beta chains from one sample in a study of T cell responses to AZD1222 COVID-19 vaccine. Clones were read by immunoSEQ multiplex PCR, and TCRdb kept only the in-frame ones, dropping some. In the table there are about 130,000 clones, 80% to 90% of which are singletons. Sequenced here: peripheral blood, sampled on day 0 of AZD1222 vaccination. The receptor set was obtained from an adult in good health. CDR3s leave out the opening cysteine and the closing phenylalanine or tryptophan.

J,V,CDR3
TRBJ2-7,TRBV5-1,ASSSPTGLAGSYEQY
TRBJ1-1,TRBV18,ASSSTGEGAF
TRBJ1-6,TRBV29-1,SVGIARDSPLH
TRBJ1-1,TRBV23-1,ASSQSTGVTEAF
TRBJ1-5,TRBV21-1,ASSKGPGQRDQPQH
TRBJ2-7,TRBV5-1,ASSSQGSPGHYEQY
TRBJ2-7,TRBV15,ATSRARLYEQY
TRBJ2-7,TRBV19,ATRQRGTYEQY
TRBJ2-1,TRBV9,ASSGGQGPYNGQF
TRBJ2-1,TRBV9,ASSFPAGGPINEQF
TRBJ2-7,TRBV5-6,ASRRRQGSYEQY
TRBJ2-3,TRBV5-6,ASSPGGGGGGTDTQY
TRBJ1-6,TRBV7-9,ASSLLLGDSPLH
TRBJ1-3,TRBV20-1,SASPFGRDSGNTIY
TRBJ2-7,TRBV4-1,ASSQGADRSSYEQY
TRBJ1-2,TRBV25-1,ASSGDRGVGGYT
TRBJ2-1,TRBV27,ASNQGLAAYNEQF
TRBJ1-5,TRBV7-8,ASSQGTGTGGVTGPQH
TRBJ2-2,TRBV5-8,ASSLVNTGELF
TRBJ2-7,TRBV7-2,ASSTSGYAYEQY
TRBJ1-1,TRBV12-5,ASGLGAGRFTEAF
TRBJ1-3,TRBV3-1/TRBV3-2,ATTSGNTIY
TRBJ1-5,TRBV25-1,ASSGSAGGGVGNQPQH
TRBJ2-2,TRBV24-1,ATAGRSHTGELF
TRBJ2-7,TRBV30,AWSASGRAQY
TRBJ2-7,TRBV28,ASRSIGAAYEQY
TRBJ1-1,TRBV6-5,ASSYRDVDTEAF
TRBJ1-2,TRBV19,ASKSGFYGYT
TRBJ2-5,TRBV28,ASSLFAGPAGETQY
TRBJ1-1,TRBV6-1,ASSEDREPTEAF
TRBJ2-3,TRBV19,ASSMGLGPSTDTQY
TRBJ2-7,TRBV4-1,ASSQGTSGDSYEQY